These 11 T cell receptor beta chains were all obtained from the same sample, sequenced in a study of blood T cells in healthy people across ages. A sample-barcoded 5' primer and a J-beta primer mix were used in a second PCR of roughly 6 to 11 cycles. One entry per CDR3 protein, called by TCRdb with MiXCR from the 5' RACE reads. Of 700,000 to 900,000 distinct CDR3 sequences listed, less than 70% are singletons. Source material: blood. All receptors derive from an elderly man in good health.

The rearrangement joins TRBV20-1 to TRBJ2-7, with TRBD2 as a possible D gene (6 bases). Germline V gene lookup returns CDR1 DFQATT and CDR2 SNEGSKA (reference sequence). The CDR3 consists of 15 residues. Trimming pared 1 base from V and 3 bases from J, leaving 16 bases between. The CDR3: CSARVAGRLNYEQYF. The CDR3 DNA reads TGCAGTGCTAGAGTGGCGGGAAGACTCAACTACGAGCAGTACTTC.

The J gene is TRBJ2-1, the V gene TRBV29-1; D is undetermined. Germline V CDR1 and CDR2: SQVTM, ANQGSEA. V was shortened by 8 bases and J by 11 bases, with 22 bases between the two germline ends. This CDR3 region has 13 residues. CDR3 residues: CSSLTTLTMKQFF. The CDR3 DNA reads TGCAGCTCACTTACCACCCTTACAATGAAGCAGTTCTTC.

This clonotype was seen only a few times. CDR3 bases: TGCAGTGCTGCGAGGACCCATCGGGATGAGCAGTTCTTC. Translated, it gives CSAARTHRDEQFF. The rearrangement joins TRBV20-1 to TRBJ2-1, with no clear D. The CDR3 totals 13 residues. Germline CDR1 is DFQATT and CDR2 is SNEGSKA (reference sequence). V gave up 5 bases and J gave up 8 bases, with 16 bases separating them.

V is TRBV12-3 or TRBV12-4 and J is TRBJ1-1; D may be TRBD1 (5 bases). The CDR3 has 14 amino acids. The V end was cut by 6 bases, the J end by 1 base, with 12 bases between. The DNA for the CDR3 is TGTGCCAGCAGGAGGTCTCAGGGGAACACTGAAGCTTTCTTT. The encoded protein is CASRRSQGNTEAFF.

V is TRBV28 and J is TRBJ2-3, with TRBD1 identical over 9 bases. After removal of 6 bases from V and 14 bases from J, the junction contained 27 bases not matched to a gene. The germline gives CDR1 MDHEN, CDR2 SYDVKM. The CDR3 is 18 amino acids. CDR3 protein: CASSRPGQGEAGHRYAYF. In DNA form, the CDR3 reads TGTGCCAGCAGCCGACCGGGACAGGGCGAGGCGGGGCACAGATACGCGTATTTT.

The rearrangement joins TRBV9 to TRBJ1-2; no firm D call. The germline V gene encodes CDR1 SGDLS and CDR2 YYNGEE. The CDR3 is 14 amino acids. With 3 bases removed from V and 0 bases from J, the gap between germline ends came to 9 bases. CDR3 coding DNA: TGTGCCAGCAGCGGCCGGGCCCCTAACTATGGCTACACCTTC. This sequence encodes CASSGRAPNYGYTF.

The gene calls are TRBV18 and TRBJ2-5; D not certain. The germline V gene has CDR1 KGHSH and CDR2 LQKENI. The length of the CDR3 is 14 residues. The germline V and J ends were trimmed by 2 bases and 0 bases, with 7 bases remaining between them. The chain's CDR3 is CASSPSANQETQYF. The CDR3 DNA sequence: TGTGCCAGCTCACCATCGGCTAACCAAGAGACCCAGTACTTC.

A word on this clonotype: This may be a read error, as it is one base from a much larger clone. V is TRBV10-3 and J is TRBJ2-1; perhaps TRBD2 as D (5 bases). Gene TRBJ2-7 matches the end of the DNA better, so the J call may be wrong. Germline loops: CDR1 ENHRY, CDR2 SYGVKD. The CDR3 runs 14 residues. For the CDR3, the DNA is TGTGCCATCAGGGACTCGAGCTCCTACAATGAGCAGTACTTC. Its translation: CAIRDSSSYNEQYF.

The chain recombines TRBV4-1 with TRBJ1-6; D is uncertain. Looked up from germline, CDR1 is MGHRA and CDR2 is YSYEKL. Trimming removed 5 bases at V and 4 bases at J, with 12 bases between. This CDR3 is 15 amino acids long. The CDR3 region has the DNA TGCGCCAGCAGCTCTAGGACGGCGTATAATTCACCCCTCCACTTT. It specifies CASSSRTAYNSPLHF.

The rearrangement links TRBV7-2 to TRBJ1-1; D might be TRBD1 (6 bases). V lost 5 bases to trimming and J lost 7 bases, with 11 bases between them. Germline CDR1 reads SGHTA; CDR2 reads FQGNSA. This CDR3 comprises 12 residues. CDR3 amino acids: CASSPTGLEAFF. The CDR3 DNA follows: TGTGCCAGCAGCCCTACAGGGCTTGAAGCTTTCTTT.

This clonotype was found once. The chain links TRBV18 to TRBJ1-5; D remains unclear. CDR1 KGHSH and CDR2 LQKENI come from the germline V gene. V gave up 4 bases and J gave up 2 bases, with 9 bases separating them. CDR3 length: 14 amino acids. CDR3 nucleotides: TGTGCCAGCTCACAGGGCGTGGGCAATCAGCCCCAGCATTTT. Translation gives CASSQGVGNQPQHF.